The T cell receptor (beta chain) described here comes from a study of blood T cell repertoires in COVID-19. About the study: From the United States, Italy and Spain came samples of acute and convalescent COVID-19. T cells, B-cell-depleted T cells, or PBMCs provided the cDNA or gDNA that served as material.

The V end was cut by 5 bases, the J end by 0 bases, with 14 bases between. This CDR3 is built from 16 residues. Looked up from germline, CDR1 is SEHNR and CDR2 is FQNEAQ (reference sequence). Original data processing: Reference gene primer amplification yielded estimated nucleated cell counts. Generated by immunoSEQ multiplex PCR, the TCRdb table keeps only in-frame clones and is missing some. The DNA gave D and trimming, while V, J and clone size come from that table. The sample lists over 85,000 clones, approximately 82% occurring once. This receptor was obtained from a man aged 55-75 years with acute or convalescent COVID-19. Sample: peripheral blood. V and J are TRBV7-9 and TRBJ2-4, with D maybe TRBD1 (6 bases). This CDR3 is CASSLYRDLAKNIQYF. The CDR3 DNA reads as TGTGCCAGCAGCCTTTACAGGGATCTAGCCAAAAACATTCAGTACTTC. Based on the CDR3 plus reference TRBV7-9 and TRBJ2-4, the full variable domain is DTGVSQNPRHKITKRGQNVTFRCDPISEHNRLYWYRQTLGQGPEFLTYFQNEAQLEKSRLLSDRFSAERPKGSFSTLEIQRTEQGDSAMYLCASSLYRDLAKNIQYFGAGTRLSVL.